These 5 T cell receptor beta chains originate from one sample sequenced in a study of monozygotic twins with inflammatory bowel disease. Following a re-call of the 5' RACE reads, TCRdb has one entry per CDR3 protein and lacks DNA. The sample table includes approximately 390,000 distinct CDR3 sequences. The material sequenced was blood. Source of these receptors: a human donor with ulcerative colitis or Crohn's disease, or a healthy co-twin of an affected twin (not recorded which).

The rearrangement links TRBV5-1 to TRBJ2-4; TCRdb calls TRBD1, which cannot be checked without DNA. The CDR3 runs to 12 residues. CDR1 is SGHRS, CDR2 YFSETQ, per germline. The CDR3 protein is CASSKEGDTQYF.

The genes are TRBV7-3 and TRBJ2-1; with no DNA, the TCRdb D assignment of TRBD2 cannot be verified. This CDR3 region has 15 residues. Germline V gives CDR1 SGHTA, CDR2 FQGTGA. CDR3 region: CASSLERLAGGRQFF. The full variable domain, with the rest looked up from reference TRBV7-3 and TRBJ2-1, is GAGVSQTPSNKVTEKGKYVELRCDPISGHTALYWYRQSLGQGPEFLIYFQGTGAADDSGLPNDRFFAVRPEGSVSTLKIQRTERGDSAVYLCASSLERLAGGRQFFGPGTRLTVL.

Here the CDR3 reads CASSFGGSGTGYTF. This chain uses TRBV6-5 with TRBJ1-2; TCRdb indicates TRBD1, and absent DNA this call remains unverified. The CDR3 is 14 residues long. From germline, CDR1 is MNHEY and CDR2 SVGAGI.

The J gene is TRBJ2-1, the V gene TRBV27; TCRdb's D call of TRBD2 is untestable without DNA. This CDR3 contains 17 residues. CDR1 MNHEY and CDR2 SMNVEV come from the germline V gene (reference sequence). This CDR3 is CASSLLGSSGTYNEQFF.

The chain has TRBV20-1 and TRBJ1-6. There are 15 residues in the CDR3. From germline, CDR1 is DFQATT and CDR2 SNEGSKA (reference sequence). The CDR3 here is CSAILGSSYNSPLHF.